This T cell receptor (beta chain) was sequenced for a study of blood T cell repertoires in COVID-19. On the study more broadly: PBMCs, B-cell-depleted T cells, or T cells were the source of the cDNA or gDNA that made up the material.

The CDR3 loop spans 10 amino acids. CDR1 is DFQATT, CDR2 SNEGSKA, per germline (reference sequence). The germline V and J ends were trimmed by 3 bases and 6 bases, with 6 bases remaining between them. Individuals drawn from 24 US areas were about 18 to 95 years old. This clone was picked up a small number of times. As processed by the authors: Amplification from reference gene primers served as the basis for estimated nucleated cell counts. Sequenced by immunoSEQ multiplex PCR; TCRdb stores in-frame clones only, minus some. From that table come the V and J calls and clone size; the DNA was used to work out D and trimming. The table has under 350,000 clones, about 86% seen once.

The genes are TRBV20-1 and TRBJ2-7; no firm D call. The origin of this receptor is a woman in her thirties or forties with acute COVID-19. Material for sequencing was PBMCs or T cells enriched from blood (not recorded which). The CDR3 loop reads CSASGFEQYF. CDR3 DNA sequence: TGCAGTGCTAGCGGGTTCGAGCAGTACTTC.